What follows is one T cell receptor beta chain and its context. This record belongs to a study of CD8 T cells in Susac syndrome. When the RNA was reverse transcribed, random hexamers were used with an input of roughly 0.45 to 1 ug. Each CDR3 protein gets one entry after TCRdb re-called the immunoSEQ multiplex PCR reads with MiXCR. The data hold 150,000 to 180,000 distinct CDR3 sequences, with just under 95% observed a single time. The sequencing input was CD8+ T cells from PBMCs. The clonotype originates from a human donor with multiple sclerosis.

The CDR3 bases are TGTGCCAGCAGCTGGAGTTTCCGGGACAGCGAGCAGTACTTC. The encoded protein is CASSWSFRDSEQYF. This chain joins TRBV13 and TRBJ2-7; 7 bases line up with TRBD1. CDR1 and CDR2 (germline): PRHDT, FYEKMQ (reference sequence). J gave up 6 bases and V 4 bases, and 9 bases lay outside the gene matches. The CDR3 loop spans 14 amino acids.